The 23 T cell receptor beta chains below come from one sample, sequenced in a study of radiotherapy plus CTLA-4 blockade in lung cancer. The table came from immunoSEQ multiplex PCR; TCRdb's copy has only in-frame clones and leaves some out. The table shows approximately 94,000 clones, with roughly 80% occurring only once. The sequencing used peripheral blood, collected from a patient treated with radiotherapy plus ipilimumab. The receptors were gathered from a human donor with non-small cell lung cancer that progressed on radiotherapy plus ipilimumab.

The chain uses TRBV11-3 and TRBJ2-7; the D gene is possibly TRBD2 (5 bases). The germline V gene has CDR1 SGHNT and CDR2 YENEEA. The CDR3 runs 13 residues. The DNA of the CDR3 is TGTGCAAGAACGGTCGGGGTTTCCTACGAGCAGTACGTC. Translating gives CARTVGVSYEQYV.

This clone was observed a handful of times. The V gene is TRBV29-1, the J gene TRBJ2-7; the D is unclear. The ends were cut back, 6 bases at V and 0 bases at J, with 9 bases in the middle. Per germline, CDR1 SQVTM and CDR2 ANQGSEA. The CDR3 consists of 12 residues. CDR3 loop: CSVHSSSYEQYF. CDR3 nucleotides: TGCAGCGTCCACTCGAGCTCCTACGAGCAGTACTTC.

This clone was seen just once. The CDR3 region is CASSLVPGGPEAFF. The CDR3 DNA reads TGTGCCAGCAGCTTAGTACCGGGGGGACCTGAAGCTTTCTTT. The V gene is TRBV7-2, the J gene TRBJ1-1; D might be TRBD1 (5 bases). The CDR3 has 14 amino acids. The germline V gene encodes CDR1 SGHTA and CDR2 FQGNSA. Trimming took off 1 base at V and 6 bases at J, with 12 bases between the two ends.

The rearrangement uses TRBV6-4 and TRBJ1-5; possible D gene TRBD1, 5 bases. The V end was cut by 3 bases, the J end by 6 bases, with 9 bases between. The CDR3 sequence is 13 residues long. Germline loops: CDR1 MRHNA, CDR2 SNTAGT. The CDR3 nucleotides read TGTGCCAGCAGTGAGACAGTAGGTCAGCCCCAGCATTTT. As protein: CASSETVGQPQHF.

The V gene is TRBV27, the J gene TRBJ2-7; the match to TRBD2 covers 9 bases. In germline, CDR1 is MNHEY, CDR2 SMNVEV (reference sequence). V lost 5 bases to trimming and J lost 3 bases; unmatched junction nucleotides: 8. This CDR3 contains 15 residues. CDR3 loop: CASSALAGRRYEQYF. The CDR3 DNA sequence: TGTGCCAGCAGTGCTCTAGCGGGAAGGCGCTACGAGCAGTACTTC.

The chain links TRBV2 to TRBJ1-1; D possibly corresponds to TRBD1 (5 bases). The V gene's germline CDR1 is SNHLY and CDR2 FYNNEI. This CDR3 comprises 14 residues. V lost 6 bases and J lost 10, with 21 bases in between. CDR3 protein: CASRTRVSGGGAFF. The CDR3 DNA reads TGTGCCAGCAGGACCCGAGTATCGGGGGGAGGAGCTTTCTTT.

With respect to this clone: A read error likely explains this, since a far larger clone differs by one base. V is TRBV27 and J is TRBJ1-1; D remains unclear. The CDR3 has 14 residues. CDR1 and CDR2 (germline): MNHEY, SMNVEV (reference sequence). DNA for the CDR3: TGTGCCAGCAGTTTAAACGCCGGAAACACTGAAGGTTTCTTT. This translates into CASSLNAGNTEGFF.

The chain uses TRBV6-6 and TRBJ2-1; 7 bases agree with TRBD1. Germline assignment: CDR1 MNHNY and CDR2 SVGAGI (reference sequence). This CDR3 is built from 15 residues. The trim removed 8 bases at V and 7 bases at J, leaving 14 bases unmatched. CDR3 loop: CASGTPGQVENEQFF. CDR3 nucleotide sequence: TGTGCCAGCGGAACCCCCGGACAGGTAGAGAATGAGCAGTTCTTC.

The CDR3 loop reads CASSLSRGLLNEQFF. CDR3 coding DNA: TGTGCCAGCAGTTTATCGAGGGGGCTTTTAAATGAGCAGTTCTTC. V usage is TRBV6-5 and J usage is TRBJ2-1, with 7 bases matching TRBD1. After removal of 4 bases from V and 7 bases from J, the junction contained 10 bases not matched to a gene. Germline lookup yields CDR1 MNHEY and CDR2 SVGAGI. This CDR3 has 15 residues.

The chain couples TRBV4-1 to TRBJ2-3, with D possibly being TRBD1 (5 bases). Trimming cost V 2 bases and J 2 bases, with 17 bases left between them. Germline V gene data show CDR1 as MGHRA and CDR2 as YSYEKL. This CDR3 contains 17 residues. Here the CDR3 reads CASSQRLGRAVTDTQYF. CDR3 nucleotide sequence: TGCGCCAGCAGCCAAAGGCTTGGCAGGGCCGTCACAGATACGCAGTATTTT.

This clone was counted between two and nine times. The CDR3 DNA sequence: TGTGCCAGCAGCTTGAATGGGGCAGTCACTGAAGCTTTCTTT. It specifies CASSLNGAVTEAFF. The rearrangement joins TRBV5-4 to TRBJ1-1; perhaps TRBD1 as D (5 bases). This CDR3 is built from 14 residues. Germline-derived CDR1 and CDR2 are SGHNT and YYREEE (reference sequence). V shed 1 base and J shed 4 bases, with 11 bases lying between them.

V gene TRBV9 combines with J gene TRBJ2-5; a weak D match, TRBD2 (6 bases). Germline V gene lookup returns CDR1 SGDLS and CDR2 YYNGEE. The CDR3 runs 15 residues. V gave up 0 bases and J gave up 2 bases, with 11 bases separating them. The CDR3, as DNA: TGTGCCAGCAGCGTAGGCATGAGCGGGCAAGAGACCCAGTACTTC. Its protein product is CASSVGMSGQETQYF.

The chain is built from TRBV28 and TRBJ2-7, with D hard to call. Deletions cut 6 bases from V and 0 bases from J, with 12 bases between. From germline, CDR1 is MDHEN and CDR2 SYDVKM. This CDR3 spans 14 amino acids. CDR3 amino acids: CASSLMEASYEQYF. The DNA for the CDR3 is TGTGCCAGCAGCCTCATGGAAGCCTCCTACGAGCAGTACTTC.

The genes are TRBV14 and TRBJ1-3, with D uncertain. The CDR3 is 17 residues long. With 6 bases removed from V and 0 bases from J, the gap between germline ends came to 18 bases. Germline CDR1 reads SGHDN; CDR2 reads FVKESK. This CDR3 is CASRRSPSQTSGNTIYF. DNA of the CDR3: TGTGCCAGCAGACGCAGCCCCTCGCAGACCTCTGGAAACACCATATATTTT.

The chain uses TRBV7-2 and TRBJ2-1; no definite D call. The germline V gene encodes CDR1 SGHTA and CDR2 FQGNSA. The CDR3 has 15 amino acids. V was shortened by 5 bases and J by 3 bases, with 14 bases between the two germline ends. CDR3 nucleotides: TGTGCCAGCAGCGCACCAGCATCTTACTACAATGAGCAGTTCTTC. Its translation is CASSAPASYYNEQFF.

The chain combines TRBV6-1 with TRBJ1-3; D is perhaps TRBD1 (5 bases). The V and J ends lost 4 bases and 0 bases respectively, with 10 bases between them. The CDR3 has 15 residues. The germline V gene encodes CDR1 MNHNS and CDR2 SASEGT. The CDR3 region has the DNA TGTGCCAGCAGTGTACAGGCAAGCTCTGGAAACACCATATATTTT. As protein: CASSVQASSGNTIYF.

The chain is built from TRBV29-1 and TRBJ2-7, with D possibly being TRBD2 (5 bases). This CDR3 comprises 13 residues. Germline loops: CDR1 SQVTM, CDR2 ANQGSEA. The V gene lost 3 bases and the J gene lost 3 bases, with 12 bases spanning the gap. The chain's CDR3 is CSVESGSSYEQYF. The CDR3 DNA reads as TGCAGCGTTGAGAGCGGAAGCAGCTACGAGCAGTACTTC.

The chain uses TRBV5-1 and TRBJ2-5; D unresolved. Per the germline V gene, CDR1 is SGHRS and CDR2 is YFSETQ. Trimming stripped 5 bases from V and 5 bases from J, with 19 bases between. The CDR3 covers 15 residues. CDR3 nucleotide sequence: TGCGCCAGCAGAGAAACGGGCCTCCTTTCGGAGACCCAGTACTTC. It is translated as CASRETGLLSETQYF.

This chain connects TRBV7-3 to TRBJ2-3, with D possibly being TRBD2 (6 bases). This CDR3 contains 15 residues. Germline CDR1 is SGHTA and CDR2 is FQGTGA. Trimming took off 5 bases at V and 0 bases at J, with 12 bases between the two ends. The CDR3 coding sequence is TGTGCCAGCAGCCCGCAGCTAGCGAGCACAGATACGCAGTATTTT. Protein: CASSPQLASTDTQYF. Looking up the rest from reference TRBV7-3 and TRBJ2-3 gives the full variable domain: GAGVSQTPSNKVTEKGKYVELRCDPISGHTALYWYRQSLGQGPEFLIYFQGTGAADDSGLPNDRFFAVRPEGSVSTLKIQRTERGDSAVYLCASSPQLASTDTQYFGPGTRLTVL.

This clone was recorded only once. This CDR3 reads CASIAGTREGEQFF. The CDR3 DNA reads as TGTGCCAGTATAGCCGGGACTAGAGAGGGTGAGCAGTTCTTC. The V and J genes are TRBV11-2 and TRBJ2-1, with TRBD2 matching over 8 bases. Germline V lookup: CDR1 SGHAT, CDR2 FQNNGV. This CDR3 comprises 14 residues. Losses at the gene ends were 9 bases for V and 9 bases for J; bases not matched to a gene: 13.

The gene calls are TRBV5-4 and TRBJ2-6; TRBD1 is a possible D gene (6 bases). Germline assignment: CDR1 SGHNT and CDR2 YYREEE (reference sequence). There are 15 residues in the CDR3. V lost 2 bases and J 1 base, leaving 7 bases between the germline ends. CDR3 sequence: CASSFRGSGANVLTF. The DNA of the CDR3 is TGTGCCAGCAGCTTCAGGGGATCTGGGGCCAACGTCCTGACTTTC.

The gene calls are TRBV10-1 and TRBJ2-1; 11 bases agree with TRBD1. From germline, CDR1 is WNHNN and CDR2 SYGVQD (reference sequence). Trimming took 6 bases from V and 7 from J; bases not matched to a gene: 2. The CDR3 totals 13 residues. The CDR3 DNA follows: TGCGCCAGCAGCCGGGACAGGGGGAATGAGCAGTTCTTC. Amino acids: CASSRDRGNEQFF.

This rearrangement joins TRBV12-5 to TRBJ1-1; D ambiguous. V lost 7 bases to trimming and J lost 0 bases, with 9 bases between them. The CDR3 sequence is 13 residues long. CDR1 is LGHNT and CDR2 is FRNRAP in the germline V gene. In nucleotides, the CDR3 is TGTGCTAGTGCCCCTTCGATGAACACTGAAGCTTTCTTT. This sequence encodes CASAPSMNTEAFF.